These 30 T cell receptor beta chains were sequenced from one sample in a study of control samples from healthy donors and cancer patients. Some clones are missing from TCRdb's copy, which holds only in-frame ones; the method was immunoSEQ multiplex PCR. This table holds about 190,000 clones. Sequencing used blood. These TCRs come from a woman aged 25 to 39 in good health.

The chain carries TRBV6-5 and TRBJ1-1; tentative D call: TRBD1 (5 bases). Germline lookup yields CDR1 MNHEY and CDR2 SVGAGI. The CDR3 length is 13 residues. The V gene lost 8 bases and the J gene lost 2 bases, with 12 bases spanning the gap. The CDR3: CASGAGVNTEAFF. The CDR3 bases are TGTGCCAGCGGGGCAGGAGTTAACACTGAAGCTTTCTTT.

V usage is TRBV4-1 and J usage is TRBJ2-7; TRBD2 is a possible D gene (5 bases). CDR3 size: 15 residues. With 0 bases removed from V and 2 bases from J, the gap between germline ends came to 11 bases. The germline CDR1 and CDR2 sequences are MGHRA and YSYEKL. This chain's CDR3 is CASSQDQRPPYEQYF. The CDR3 DNA is TGCGCCAGCAGCCAAGACCAGCGGCCCCCCTACGAGCAGTACTTC.

J is TRBJ1-1 and V is TRBV7-9; 12 bases agree with TRBD1. The CDR3 consists of 14 residues. After removal of 5 bases from V and 6 bases from J, the junction contained 4 bases not matched to a gene. CDR1 SEHNR and CDR2 FQNEAQ come from the germline V gene (reference sequence). CDR3 DNA sequence: TGTGCCAGCAGCCGCGGGGACAGGGGGCCTGAAGCTTTCTTT. Translation gives CASSRGDRGPEAFF.

The chain carries TRBV18 and TRBJ2-2; 9 nucleotides match TRBD1. V lost 3 bases and J lost 4; bases outside the gene matches: 12. The CDR3 has 18 amino acids. Germline V gene lookup returns CDR1 KGHSH and CDR2 LQKENI. CDR3 sequence reads: CASSPTPQGARGTGELFF. The CDR3 DNA follows: TGTGCCAGCTCACCCACCCCACAGGGGGCAAGAGGCACCGGGGAGCTGTTTTTT.

Remarks on this clone: One end of the junction fails to match germline, which may point to a read error. The chain couples TRBV7-7 to TRBJ2-2, with TRBD2 as a possible D gene (5 bases). Germline V gene sequence: CDR1 SSHAT, CDR2 FNYEAQ (reference sequence). This CDR3 spans 17 amino acids. CDR3 sequence: CASSLFTGRANTGELFF. CDR3 DNA: TGTGCTAGCAGCTTGTTTACGGGAAGAGCGAACACCGGGGAGCTGTTTTTT.

This chain connects TRBV2 to TRBJ1-2; D is perhaps TRBD1 (5 bases). The V gene lost 2 bases and the J gene lost 3 bases, with 22 bases spanning the gap. The length of the CDR3 is 18 residues. Germline CDR1 SNHLY, CDR2 FYNNEI. This chain's CDR3 is CASSEIRDSDAPYYGYTF. Here the CDR3 DNA reads TGTGCCAGCAGTGAAATACGAGACAGCGACGCCCCCTACTATGGCTACACCTTC.

The chain has TRBV19 and TRBJ2-1, with D possibly being TRBD1 (6 bases). Germline loops: CDR1 LNHDA, CDR2 SQIVND (reference sequence). V lost 4 bases and J lost 4, with 11 bases in between. This CDR3 has 14 amino acids. The CDR3 region has the DNA TGTGCCAGTAGTAGTGGACAGAAGTACAATGAGCAGTTCTTC. It is translated as CASSSGQKYNEQFF.

This chain links TRBV19 with TRBJ1-2; D is uncertain. CDR1 and CDR2 (germline): LNHDA, SQIVND (reference sequence). The CDR3 contains 15 residues. The V end was cut by 5 bases, the J end by 4 bases, with 17 bases between. CDR3 amino acids: CASSALRSGFYGYTF. The CDR3 DNA sequence: TGTGCCAGTAGTGCCTTACGGTCAGGATTCTATGGCTACACCTTC.

The chain couples TRBV19 to TRBJ2-7; TRBD2 agrees at 10 bases. The ends lost 10 bases at V and 2 bases at J; junction bases unmatched: 8. Germline CDR1 is LNHDA and CDR2 is SQIVND (reference sequence). The CDR3 has 14 amino acids. CDR3 nucleotides: TGTGCCACTCGCAAGCGGGGGGGCCCCTACGAGCAGTACTTC. This encodes CATRKRGGPYEQYF. Drawing the rest from reference TRBV19 and TRBJ2-7, the complete variable domain is DGGITQSPKYLFRKEGQNVTLSCEQNLNHDAMYWYRQDPGQGLRLIYYSQIVNDFQKGDIAEGYSVSREKKESFPLTVTSAQKNPTAFYLCATRKRGGPYEQYFGPGTRLTVT.

V is TRBV7-9 and J is TRBJ2-2; D unclear. There are 15 residues in the CDR3. Germline CDR1 reads SEHNR; CDR2 reads FQNEAQ (reference sequence). V was trimmed by 5 bases and J by 1 base, leaving 11 bases between them. The CDR3 region has the DNA TGTGCCAGCAGCGGCGAGTTGCTGAACACCGGGGAGCTGTTTTTT. Its translation is CASSGELLNTGELFF. The variable domain in full, with the rest retrieved from reference TRBV7-9 and TRBJ2-2, is DTGVSQNPRHKITKRGQNVTFRCDPISEHNRLYWYRQTLGQGPEFLTYFQNEAQLEKSRLLSDRFSAERPKGSFSTLEIQRTEQGDSAMYLCASSGELLNTGELFFGEGSRLTVL.

The V call is TRBV28, the J call TRBJ1-4; D call uncertain. The ends were cut back, 5 bases at V and 10 bases at J, with 14 bases in the middle. The CDR3 has 13 amino acids. Germline CDR1 is MDHEN and CDR2 is SYDVKM. The CDR3 sequence is CASSPQSLGKLFF. The CDR3 nucleotides are TGTGCCAGCAGTCCCCAGTCATTGGGAAAACTGTTTTTT. Supplemented by reference TRBV28 and TRBJ1-4, the full variable domain reads DVKVTQSSRYLVKRTGEKVFLECVQDMDHENMFWYRQDPGLGLRLIYFSYDVKMKEKGDIPEGYSVSREKKERFSLILESASTNQTSMYLCASSPQSLGKLFFGSGTQLSVL.

The V and J genes are TRBV7-2 and TRBJ1-1; D is unclear. CDR1 and CDR2 (germline): SGHTA, FQGNSA. The germline V and J ends were trimmed by 3 bases and 5 bases, with 10 bases remaining between them. The CDR3 is made up of 13 amino acids. CDR3 sequence reads: CASSLATGTEAFF. The CDR3 region has the DNA TGTGCCAGCAGCTTGGCGACGGGGACTGAAGCTTTCTTT.

CDR3 region: CASRSSGTGKSQPQHF. DNA of the CDR3: TGTGCCAGTCGAAGTTCCGGGACAGGGAAGAGTCAGCCCCAGCATTTT. This chain links TRBV28 with TRBJ1-5; 9 positions match TRBD1. This CDR3 is 16 amino acids long. V was pared by 9 bases and J by 6 bases, with 15 bases of the junction left unmatched. Germline V CDR1 and CDR2: MDHEN, SYDVKM.

The chain uses TRBV7-9 and TRBJ1-6; D gene uncertain. This CDR3 region has 16 residues. Trimming removed 2 bases at V and 0 bases at J, with 8 bases between. The germline V gene has CDR1 SEHNR and CDR2 FQNEAQ (reference sequence). The CDR3 DNA is TGTGCCAGCAGCTTATTTGGAAGCTCCTATAATTCACCCCTCCACTTT. Encoded protein: CASSLFGSSYNSPLHF. The full variable domain, with the rest looked up from reference TRBV7-9 and TRBJ1-6, is DTGVSQNPRHKITKRGQNVTFRCDPISEHNRLYWYRQTLGQGPEFLTYFQNEAQLEKSRLLSDRFSAERPKGSFSTLEIQRTEQGDSAMYLCASSLFGSSYNSPLHFGNGTRLTVT.

V and J are TRBV4-2 and TRBJ1-1; a weak D match, TRBD1 (5 bases). The V end was cut by 0 bases, the J end by 1 base, with 12 bases between. The CDR3 is 16 amino acids. CDR1 and CDR2 from the germline V gene are LGHNA and YNFKEQ. CDR3: CASSQDGTNSNTEAFF. The CDR3 DNA reads TGTGCCAGCAGCCAAGATGGGACCAACTCGAACACTGAAGCTTTCTTT.

This chain connects TRBV28 to TRBJ1-2, with D perhaps TRBD1 (6 bases). V lost 2 bases and J 6 bases, leaving 19 bases between the germline ends. Germline V gene data show CDR1 as MDHEN and CDR2 as SYDVKM. The CDR3 contains 16 residues. The CDR3 sequence: CASSLEGRAGDDGYTF. CDR3 sequence (DNA): TGTGCCAGCAGTTTAGAGGGGAGGGCAGGGGATGATGGCTACACCTTC.

The gene calls are TRBV25-1 and TRBJ1-1, with D perhaps matching TRBD1 (6 bases). Germline CDR1 is MGHDK and CDR2 is SYGVNS. The CDR3 has 15 residues. Trimming took off 8 bases at V and 4 bases at J, with 20 bases between the two ends. The CDR3, as DNA: TGTGCCAGCTCTAGTGGGGGGGAGGGGGGCACTGAAGCTTTCTTT. It yields the protein CASSSGGEGGTEAFF.

The J gene is TRBJ2-7, the V gene TRBV6-6; tentatively, D is TRBD1 (6 bases). Germline V gene data show CDR1 as MNHNY and CDR2 as SVGAGI (reference sequence). This CDR3 is built from 14 residues. Trimming shortened V by 7 bases and J by 2 bases, and 15 bases separated the two germline ends. The CDR3 is CASTPGTTAYEQYF. CDR3 coding DNA: TGTGCCAGCACCCCCGGGACAACAGCCTACGAGCAGTACTTC.

The chain is built from TRBV6-6 and TRBJ1-1, with TRBD1 as a possible D gene (5 bases). Looked up from germline, CDR1 is MNHNY and CDR2 is SVGAGI (reference sequence). Deletions cut 5 bases from V and 3 bases from J, with 19 bases between. This CDR3 comprises 16 residues. The CDR3 sequence is CASSTLTQGRDTEAFF. In DNA, the CDR3 is TGTGCCAGCAGTACCCTAACCCAGGGAAGGGACACTGAAGCTTTCTTT.

The CDR3 coding sequence is TGCGCCAGCAGCTTGGGGGGGACGAACACCGGGGAGCTGTTTTTT. Amino acids: CASSLGGTNTGELFF. The rearrangement uses TRBV5-1 and TRBJ2-2; D may be TRBD1 or TRBD2 (5 bases each). The CDR3 extends over 15 amino acids. V was shortened by 0 bases and J by 0 bases, with 6 bases between the two germline ends. Looked up from germline, CDR1 is SGHRS and CDR2 is YFSETQ.

The V call is TRBV12-3 or TRBV12-4, the J call TRBJ2-2; D unclear. Trimming took off 5 bases at V and 4 bases at J, with 8 bases between the two ends. The CDR3 sequence is 13 residues long. In DNA, the CDR3 is TGTGCCAGCAGTCCCGGTCTCACCGGGGAGCTGTTTTTT. Protein sequence: CASSPGLTGELFF.

The chain combines TRBV7-3 with TRBJ2-3, with a weak D call TRBD1 (6 bases). The germline CDR1 and CDR2 sequences are SGHTA and FQGTGA. V was trimmed by 5 bases and J by 1 base, leaving 16 bases between them. The CDR3 is 16 residues long. The CDR3 loop is CASSLTGRGGTDTQYF. CDR3 nucleotide sequence: TGTGCCAGCAGCCTTACAGGGCGTGGGGGCACAGATACGCAGTATTTT.

The V call is TRBV3-1 (or the pseudogene TRBV3-2), the J call TRBJ1-1; D unresolved. Trimming shortened V by 2 bases and J by 6 bases, and 19 bases separated the two germline ends. Germline values: CDR1 LGHDT, CDR2 YNNKEL (reference sequence). The CDR3 sequence is 16 residues long. CDR3: CASSQMPLRDAAEAFF. CDR3 DNA: TGTGCCAGCAGCCAAATGCCGCTCCGGGATGCGGCTGAAGCTTTCTTT.

The CDR3 DNA sequence: TGTGCCAGCAGCTTAGACGGGGTTGCTCAGCCCCAGCATTTT. It encodes CASSLDGVAQPQHF. The chain employs TRBV7-9 and TRBJ1-5; D call uncertain. With 1 base removed from V and 6 bases from J, the gap between germline ends came to 10 bases. The CDR3 runs 14 residues. Germline V lookup: CDR1 SEHNR, CDR2 FQNEAQ (reference sequence).

J is TRBJ2-7 and V is TRBV7-2; D may match TRBD1 or TRBD2 (5 bases each). The CDR3 covers 16 residues. Trimming cost V 0 bases and J 4 bases, with 16 bases left between them. CDR1 and CDR2 from the germline V gene are SGHTA and FQGNSA. The CDR3 DNA sequence: TGTGCCAGCAGCTTAGCACCCTCGGGGCGTATGTACGAGCAGTACTTC. The encoded protein is CASSLAPSGRMYEQYF.

This chain uses TRBV7-9 with TRBJ1-4; D uncertain. The ends were cut back, 4 bases at V and 5 bases at J, with 17 bases in the middle. Looked up from germline, CDR1 is SEHNR and CDR2 is FQNEAQ (reference sequence). The CDR3 has 16 amino acids. CDR3 DNA: TGTGCCAGCAGCTCAAACCGGGTGGCGAAAAATGAAAAACTGTTTTTT. As protein: CASSSNRVAKNEKLFF.

The V call is TRBV18, the J call TRBJ2-5; D not resolved. CDR1 is KGHSH, CDR2 LQKENI, per germline. CDR3 size: 12 residues. V was trimmed by 3 bases and J by 2 bases, leaving 4 bases between them. The CDR3: CASSPRQETQYF. CDR3 coding DNA: TGTGCCAGCTCACCTCGGCAAGAGACCCAGTACTTC.

The chain recombines TRBV29-1 with TRBJ1-2, with TRBD1 matching 11 bases. This CDR3 region has 15 residues. Germline V CDR1 and CDR2: SQVTM, ANQGSEA. Trimming at V came to 4 bases and at J to 0 bases, leaving 4 bases not matched to a gene. Written as DNA, the CDR3 is TGCAGCGTTGCCCGGGACAGGGGGTCTAACTATGGCTACACCTTC. As protein: CSVARDRGSNYGYTF.

The V and J genes are TRBV28 and TRBJ1-1; D perhaps matches TRBD1 (6 bases). This CDR3 spans 14 amino acids. Trimming left V 7 bases short and J 4 bases short, with 16 bases between. Per the germline V gene, CDR1 is MDHEN and CDR2 is SYDVKM. The CDR3 reads CASNLGWGATEAFF. In nucleotides, the CDR3 is TGTGCCAGCAACCTAGGTTGGGGGGCCACTGAAGCTTTCTTT.

This chain links TRBV9 with TRBJ1-6, with a tentative D call TRBD1 (6 bases). Deletions cut 2 bases from V and 0 bases from J, with 12 bases between. This CDR3 spans 17 amino acids. The germline CDR1 and CDR2 sequences are SGDLS and YYNGEE. In nucleotides, the CDR3 is TGTGCCAGCAGCGTTCACAGGGTGGGCTCCTATAATTCACCCCTCCACTTT. Protein sequence: CASSVHRVGSYNSPLHF.